These 14 T cell receptor beta chains originate from one sample sequenced in a study of early T cells in non-severe SARS-CoV-2 infection. TCRdb passed the 5' RACE reads through MiXCR, listing each CDR3 protein once. This table has 100,000 to 150,000 distinct CDR3 sequences, 14% to 15% appearing once. The specimen was whole blood. The receptors here all came from an adult who was a healthcare worker with PCR-confirmed SARS-CoV-2 infection or an uninfected control (not recorded which).

The J gene is TRBJ1-4, the V gene TRBV5-1; a weak D match, TRBD1 (6 bases). The CDR3 is 14 amino acids. Germline CDR1 SGHRS, CDR2 YFSETQ. Trimming left V 5 bases short and J 1 base short, with 9 bases between. The CDR3 spells CASSSDRTNEKLFF. The CDR3 DNA reads TGCGCCAGCAGTTCGGACAGAACTAATGAAAAACTGTTTTTT. Variable domain in full (rest from reference TRBV5-1 and TRBJ1-4): KAGVTQTPRYLIKTRGQQVTLSCSPISGHRSVSWYQQTPGQGLQFLFEYFSETQRNKGNFPGRFSGRQFSNSRSEMNVSTLELGDSALYLCASSSDRTNEKLFFGSGTQLSVL.

This clonotype was seen ten or more times. The chain carries TRBV29-1 and TRBJ1-1; TRBD1 matches at 9 bases. The germline V gene has CDR1 SQVTM and CDR2 ANQGSEA. Trimming removed 7 bases from V and 6 bases from J; junction bases left unmatched: 3. This CDR3 is built from 11 residues. The CDR3 bases are TGCAGCGCCAGACAGGGGGCTGAAGCTTTCTTT. Amino acids: CSARQGAEAFF.

This clonotype was seen more than once but under ten times. The genes are TRBV5-1 and TRBJ2-1; 9 nucleotides match TRBD2. The CDR3 sequence is 15 residues long. Germline CDR1 SGHRS, CDR2 YFSETQ. After removal of 2 bases from V and 6 bases from J, the junction contained 6 bases not matched to a gene. In DNA, the CDR3 is TGCGCCAGCAGCTTAAGCCTAGCGGGGTTCAATGAGCAGTTCTTC. Its protein product is CASSLSLAGFNEQFF.

The V gene is TRBV6-5, the J gene TRBJ1-1; tentatively, D is TRBD1 (5 bases). The V gene's germline CDR1 is MNHEY and CDR2 SVGAGI. The V gene lost 4 bases and the J gene lost 1 base, with 16 bases spanning the gap. The CDR3 covers 16 residues. The DNA for the CDR3 is TGTGCCAGCAGTTCTTCTATAGGGACTGGGAACACTGAAGCTTTCTTT. This gives the protein CASSSSIGTGNTEAFF.

The chain has TRBV3-1 and TRBJ2-3; no clear D. CDR3 size: 13 residues. Trimming took off 1 base at V and 6 bases at J, with 8 bases between the two ends. Germline values: CDR1 LGHDT, CDR2 YNNKEL (reference sequence). CDR3 bases: TGTGCCAGCAGCCAAGTCCGTCGTGATACGCAGTATTTT. Protein product: CASSQVRRDTQYF.

The CDR3 here is CASSQDALAGGYNEQFF. Here the CDR3 DNA reads TGCGCCAGCAGCCAAGACGCCCTAGCGGGGGGGTACAATGAGCAGTTCTTC. The chain recombines TRBV4-1 with TRBJ2-1, with 12 nucleotides matching TRBD2. Germline V gene data show CDR1 as MGHRA and CDR2 as YSYEKL. The CDR3 has 17 amino acids. V shed 0 bases and J 4 bases; nucleotides not matched to a gene: 4.

This chain links TRBV7-2 with TRBJ1-1; D is undetermined. Germline CDR1 reads SGHTA; CDR2 reads FQGNSA. V was trimmed by 1 base and J by 7 bases, leaving 10 bases between them. This CDR3 region has 13 residues. The CDR3 spells CASSLVAGFEAFF. The CDR3, as DNA: TGTGCCAGCAGCTTAGTAGCGGGCTTTGAAGCTTTCTTT. Based on the CDR3 plus reference TRBV7-2 and TRBJ1-1, the full variable domain is GAGVSQSPSNKVTEKGKDVELRCDPISGHTALYWYRQSLGQGLEFLIYFQGNSAPDKSGLPSDRFSAERTGGSVSTLTIQRTQQEDSAVYLCASSLVAGFEAFFGQGTRLTVV.

The genes are TRBV5-1 and TRBJ2-3; D perhaps matches TRBD1 (6 bases). This CDR3 region has 14 residues. Trimming shortened V by 4 bases and J by 7 bases, and 16 bases separated the two germline ends. Per the germline V gene, CDR1 is SGHRS and CDR2 is YFSETQ. The CDR3 DNA reads TGCGCCAGCAGCCGTGACTGGACAGTTAATACGCAGTATTTT. This encodes CASSRDWTVNTQYF.

This clonotype was seen a handful of times. The V and J genes are TRBV6-6 and TRBJ1-1; perhaps TRBD1 as D (6 bases). The germline gives CDR1 MNHNY, CDR2 SVGAGI (reference sequence). Trimming stripped 6 bases from V and 5 bases from J, with 13 bases between. This CDR3 region has 13 residues. CDR3 protein: CASSAGRGTEAFF. CDR3 nucleotides: TGTGCCAGCAGCGCGGGAAGGGGGACTGAAGCTTTCTTT.

The J gene is TRBJ2-1, the V gene TRBV11-2; D is uncertain. This CDR3 comprises 13 residues. Trimming removed 1 base from V and 4 bases from J, with 5 bases in between. CDR1 and CDR2 (germline): SGHAT, FQNNGV. The CDR3 region has the DNA TGTGCCAGCAGCTTAGCCCCTTACAATGAGCAGTTCTTC. It is translated as CASSLAPYNEQFF. Variable domain in full (rest from reference TRBV11-2 and TRBJ2-1): EAGVAQSPRYKIIEKRQSVAFWCNPISGHATLYWYQQILGQGPKLLIQFQNNGVVDDSQLPKDRFSAERLKGVDSTLKIQPAKLEDSAVYLCASSLAPYNEQFFGPGTRLTVL.

This chain links TRBV2 with TRBJ2-2, with 7 bases that match TRBD1. The V and J ends lost 7 bases and 5 bases, in that order; junction bases with no gene match: 10. The CDR3 spans 15 residues. Germline CDR1 and CDR2: SNHLY and FYNNEI. CDR3: CASTPLSGGTGELFF. The DNA for the CDR3 is TGTGCCAGCACCCCGTTGTCAGGGGGAACCGGGGAGCTGTTTTTT.

The chain links TRBV30 to TRBJ1-1; D call uncertain. CDR1 GTSNPN and CDR2 SVGIG come from the germline V gene (reference sequence). The V gene lost 3 bases and the J gene lost 7 bases, with 9 bases spanning the gap. This CDR3 is 11 amino acids long. The CDR3 is CAWRMDGEAFF. The CDR3 DNA reads as TGTGCCTGGAGGATGGACGGTGAAGCTTTCTTT.

The chain couples TRBV5-1 to TRBJ1-1, with D uncertain. The length of the CDR3 is 14 residues. The germline CDR1 and CDR2 sequences are SGHRS and YFSETQ. V was cut by 1 base and J by 5 bases, with 12 bases left in between. For the CDR3, the DNA is TGCGCCAGCAGCTTGTCCGCTGGAGTGACTGAAGCTTTCTTT. Amino acids: CASSLSAGVTEAFF.

The sample holds a few counts of this clonotype. The chain carries TRBV12-3 or TRBV12-4 and TRBJ1-2, with no clear D. Trimming took 3 bases from V and 8 from J, leaving 13 bases between them. The CDR3 runs to 13 residues. CDR3 nucleotides: TGTGCCAGCAGTTTTCGAACGGTGGAGGGCTACACCTTC. The encoded protein is CASSFRTVEGYTF.